Listed below are T cell receptor beta chains from one sample, sequenced in a study of shared clonotypes between healthy human individuals. Some clones are missing from TCRdb's copy, which holds only in-frame ones; the method was immunoSEQ multiplex PCR. This sample has approximately 500,000 clones, with roughly 85% found just once. Input material: PBMCs. The receptors originated from a woman in her forties in good health. Some clones in this sample may be carry-over from other donors' samples. The CDR3 runs from the conserved cysteine through the conserved F or W. D genes are given only for firm matches. Some rows mark clone size as missing; the rest say once, few, many or name a class of expanded clone.

D	J	size	V	DNA	CDR3
-	TRBJ2-7	once	TRBV28	TGTGCCAGCACCAAAGGGGGGGGAGGCGAGCAGTACTTC	CASTKGGGGEQYF
TRBD1	TRBJ2-1	-	TRBV6-4	TGTGCCAGCAGTGCTGACAGGGTGGGTTACAATGAGCAGTTCTTC	CASSADRVGYNEQFF
-	TRBJ1-1	-	TRBV5-1	TGCGCCAGCAGCCCAAGGACAGCGATGTACACTGAAGCTTTCTTT	CASSPRTAMYTEAFF
TRBD2	TRBJ2-3	-	TRBV15	TGTGCCACCAGCAGAGATCTTGGTAGCGGGTCCGATACGCAGTATTTT	CATSRDLGSGSDTQYF
TRBD1	TRBJ2-7	-	TRBV29-1	TGCAGCGCCATGACAGGGGAGACTGACGAGCAGTACTTC	CSAMTGETDEQYF
-	TRBJ2-3	-	TRBV19	TGTGCCAGTGTGGGTCCGCCCACAGATACGCAGTATTTT	CASVGPPTDTQYF
-	TRBJ1-1	-	TRBV7-6	TGTGCCAGCAGCTTAAGGCAGGGTGAAGCTTTCTTT	CASSLRQGEAFF
-	TRBJ1-2	-	TRBV7-8	TGTGCCAGCAGCTTAGCGGAGCCAGGGCGGTTGGGTGGCTACACCTTC	CASSLAEPGRLGGYTF
-	TRBJ1-1	-	TRBV11-1	TGTGCCAGCAGCTCAGGACAGCAGAACACTGAAGCTTTCTTT	CASSSGQQNTEAFF
TRBD2	TRBJ2-7	-	TRBV6-1	TGTGCCAGCAGGGTAGCGGGAGGCCCCTACGAGCAGTACTTC	CASRVAGGPYEQYF
-	TRBJ1-2	-	TRBV28	TGTGCCAGCAGTTTCCAGAGGGTGGGCTACACCTTC	CASSFQRVGYTF
TRBD2	TRBJ2-5	-	TRBV5-6	TGTGCCAGCAGCTCTAGCGGGAGAGAAGAGACCCAGTACTTC	CASSSSGREETQYF
TRBD1	TRBJ2-1	-	TRBV7-3	TGTGCCAGCAGCCTGGGACAGAACAATGAGCAGTTCTTC	CASSLGQNNEQFF
-	TRBJ2-5	once	TRBV9	TGTGCCAGCAGCGTTGGCCGATATGAGACCCAGTACTTC	CASSVGRYETQYF
-	TRBJ2-7	once	TRBV5-4	TGTGCCAGCAGCTTGTCGGCGTGGAACGAGCAGTACTTC	CASSLSAWNEQYF
TRBD2	TRBJ2-1	-	TRBV5-1	TGCGCCAGCAGCTCCGGGACTAGCCTCAATGAGCAGTTCTTC	CASSSGTSLNEQFF
-	TRBJ1-2	once	TRBV7-2	TGTGCCAGCAGCTTAAGGTCTCCACAGAATAACTATGGCTACACCTTC	CASSLRSPQNNYGYTF
-	TRBJ2-7	-	TRBV7-8	TGTGCCAGCAGCCTCGGACTCGGATCCTACGAGCAGTACTTC	CASSLGLGSYEQYF
-	TRBJ2-6	-	TRBV4-3	TGCGCCAGCAGCCAAGTTCTGAGTTCTGGGGCCAACGTCCTGACTTTC	CASSQVLSSGANVLTF
-	TRBJ1-1	-	TRBV9	TGTGCCAGCAGCCCACGAGGGCAGGTGAACACTGAAGCTTTCTTT	CASSPRGQVNTEAFF
-	TRBJ2-3	-	TRBV5-1	TGCGCCAGCAGCTTGGGGGGACCCCCAGATACGCAGTATTTT	CASSLGGPPDTQYF
TRBD1	TRBJ2-3	-	TRBV7-6	TGTGCCAGCACCCAGGGGGTGAGGAGCACAGATACGCAGTATTTT	CASTQGVRSTDTQYF